The 21 T cell receptor beta chains below were found in one sample sequenced in a study of precursors of human CD4 cytotoxic T cells. MiXCR, applied by TCRdb to the reads, yields one record per CDR3 protein. The sample lists under 800 distinct CDR3 sequences; 14% were seen once. The bulk UMI libraries came from four sorted CD4+ memory subsets, including IL-7R-high and IL-7R-negative TEMRA. Sequenced input: memory CD4+ T cells from blood (PBMCs). These receptors all come from a human donor in good health.

This clonotype was counted between two and nine times. V is TRBV5-1 and J is TRBJ2-7; unclear D gene. This CDR3 contains 16 residues. Germline V gives CDR1 SGHRS, CDR2 YFSETQ. V was pared by 4 bases and J by 6 bases, with 23 bases between. The CDR3 protein is CASSRVPYGPDREQYF. Here the CDR3 DNA reads TGCGCCAGCAGCCGGGTCCCCTATGGCCCGGACCGCGAGCAGTACTTC.

The rearrangement uses TRBV5-1 and TRBJ1-1; D remains unclear. The ends were cut back, 0 bases at V and 1 base at J, with 4 bases in the middle. Germline CDR1 reads SGHRS; CDR2 reads YFSETQ. The CDR3 contains 13 residues. Here the CDR3 reads CASSLGRNTEAFF. The CDR3 DNA reads as TGCGCCAGCAGCTTGGGCAGGAACACTGAAGCTTTCTTT.

This clonotype turned up a few times. This chain joins TRBV20-1 and TRBJ2-2; TRBD2 matches 10 bases. The CDR3 is made up of 14 amino acids. Germline CDR1 is DFQATT and CDR2 is SNEGSKA (reference sequence). J was trimmed by 4 bases and V by 5 bases; bases with no gene match: 4. As DNA, the CDR3 is TGCAGTGCTCCAACTAGCGGGGTCACCGGGGAGCTGTTTTTT. It encodes CSAPTSGVTGELFF.

This clonotype came up a few times. This rearrangement joins TRBV28 to TRBJ2-2; tentative D call: TRBD2 (6 bases). The CDR3 runs 15 residues. Germline lookup yields CDR1 MDHEN and CDR2 SYDVKM. V was cut by 4 bases and J by 7 bases, with 16 bases left in between. The DNA of the CDR3 is TGTGCCAGCAGTTGGCTAGCGAGACCAAACGGGGAGCTGTTTTTT. Translated: CASSWLARPNGELFF.

This clonotype was seen a few times. This sequence joins TRBV11-2 and TRBJ1-3; D is unclear. V was cut by 6 bases and J by 4 bases, with 16 bases left in between. This CDR3 contains 15 residues. Germline V gene lookup returns CDR1 SGHAT and CDR2 FQNNGV. CDR3 sequence reads: CASRPFRSMGNTIYF. CDR3 DNA sequence: TGTGCCAGCAGACCATTTCGCAGTATGGGAAACACCATATATTTT.

This clonotype ranks as large. V is TRBV29-1 and J is TRBJ2-1; D is ambiguous. Trimming shortened V by 7 bases and J by 7 bases, and 14 bases separated the two germline ends. Germline CDR1 is SQVTM and CDR2 is ANQGSEA. This CDR3 comprises 12 residues. The CDR3 DNA follows: TGCAGCGCTGCAGACCTGGGGAATGAGCAGTTCTTC. Translated: CSAADLGNEQFF.

CDR3 residues: CAWSPPGGSGYTF. CDR3 sequence (DNA): TGTGCCTGGAGTCCACCAGGGGGCAGTGGCTACACCTTC. The chain joins TRBV30 to TRBJ1-2; the match to TRBD1 covers 8 bases. Trimming at V came to 2 bases and at J to 7 bases, leaving 6 bases not matched to a gene. This CDR3 is built from 13 residues. The germline gives CDR1 GTSNPN, CDR2 SVGIG (reference sequence).

This clonotype is labeled large. The chain has TRBV18 and TRBJ1-1; the D gene is possibly TRBD1 (5 bases). V lost 2 bases, J lost 3 bases, and 13 bases lay in between. This CDR3 region has 15 residues. Germline CDR1 KGHSH, CDR2 LQKENI. The CDR3 coding sequence is TGTGCCAGCTCACCAGAACTGCTGGGGGACACTGAAGCTTTCTTT. This encodes CASSPELLGDTEAFF.

This sequence joins TRBV27 and TRBJ2-7, with 10 nucleotides matching TRBD2. Per the germline V gene, CDR1 is MNHEY and CDR2 is SMNVEV (reference sequence). The CDR3 contains 18 residues. V shed 3 bases and J 4 bases; nucleotides not matched to a gene: 15. The CDR3 reads CASSFLISPGTSVYEQYF. For the CDR3, the DNA is TGTGCCAGCAGTTTCCTAATATCCCCCGGGACTAGCGTGTACGAGCAGTACTTC.

The chain joins TRBV20-1 to TRBJ2-1, with 12 bases lining up with TRBD2. V lost 5 bases and J lost 8; bases outside the gene matches: 19. This CDR3 has 18 amino acids. CDR1 and CDR2 (germline): DFQATT, SNEGSKA (reference sequence). The CDR3 DNA sequence: TGCAGTGCTTCACGGACTAGCGGGATTCCTCTTGGCGATGATGAGCAGTTCTTC. The encoded protein is CSASRTSGIPLGDDEQFF.

For this clonotype: Since no conserved phenylalanine or tryptophan closes the CDR3, a read error is the likely cause. This rearrangement joins TRBV11-2 to TRBJ2-3; 8 nucleotides match TRBD2. Germline V gives CDR1 SGHAT, CDR2 FQNNGV. This CDR3 comprises 19 residues. The V segment lost 5 bases and the J segment 1 base; nucleotides outside the gene matches: 17. CDR3 bases: TGTGCCAGCAGCCAACCGGGACTAGGGAAGGAAGGGGGCACAGATACGCAGTATTAT. It encodes CASSQPGLGKEGGTDTQYY.

V is TRBV28 and J is TRBJ2-2; no firm D call. Per the germline V gene, CDR1 is MDHEN and CDR2 is SYDVKM. This CDR3 has 16 residues. V lost 6 bases to trimming and J lost 2 bases, with 16 bases between them. In DNA, the CDR3 is TGTGCCAGCAGGCCTGTTGAGAGCGCCAACACCGGGGAGCTGTTTTTT. Amino acids: CASRPVESANTGELFF. The whole variable domain, filled in from reference TRBV28 and TRBJ2-2, reads DVKVTQSSRYLVKRTGEKVFLECVQDMDHENMFWYRQDPGLGLRLIYFSYDVKMKEKGDIPEGYSVSREKKERFSLILESASTNQTSMYLCASRPVESANTGELFFGEGSRLTVL.

To note about this clonotype: At one of its ends the junction is not consistent with the germline gene, which may arise from a read error. The rearrangement joins TRBV3-1 to TRBJ2-5; the D is unclear. This CDR3 region has 12 residues. Germline values: CDR1 LGHDT, CDR2 YNNKEL (reference sequence). CDR3 residues: CTSSQDPGSQYF. CDR3 coding DNA: TGTACCAGCAGCCAAGATCCTGGGTCCCAGTACTTC.

This clonotype qualifies as large. This chain uses TRBV29-1 with TRBJ2-2, with TRBD2 matching 7 bases. CDR3 length: 13 amino acids. CDR1 is SQVTM and CDR2 is ANQGSEA in the germline V gene. Trimming removed 8 bases from V and 5 bases from J; junction bases left unmatched: 8. The CDR3 nucleotides read TGCAGCCTTTCTAGCGGATCGACCGGGGAGCTGTTTTTT. Its protein is CSLSSGSTGELFF.

This chain uses TRBV5-4 with TRBJ2-1; tentatively, D is TRBD2 (6 bases). Deletions cut 1 base from V and 3 bases from J, with 8 bases between. The CDR3 loop spans 14 amino acids. Germline V gives CDR1 SGHNT, CDR2 YYREEE (reference sequence). The CDR3 reads CASSLRGSYNEQFF. CDR3 bases: TGTGCCAGCAGCTTGCGGGGGAGCTACAATGAGCAGTTCTTC.

This sequence joins TRBV5-4 and TRBJ2-4; TRBD2 matches at 8 bases. Trimming cost V 4 bases and J 15 bases; bases outside gene matches: 9. The germline V gene encodes CDR1 SGHNT and CDR2 YYREEE (reference sequence). The CDR3 contains 12 residues. The CDR3 DNA reads as TGTGCCAGCAGCGGCAAGGGACTAGTCACGTACTTC. This encodes CASSGKGLVTYF.

A few counts support this clonotype. CDR3 residues: CSARVRAGNQPQHF. The CDR3 coding sequence is TGCAGTGCTAGAGTCCGGGCAGGCAATCAGCCCCAGCATTTT. The rearrangement joins TRBV20-1 to TRBJ1-5; no firm D call. CDR1 is DFQATT and CDR2 is SNEGSKA in the germline V gene (reference sequence). V lost 1 base to trimming and J lost 2 bases, with 9 bases between them. CDR3 size: 14 residues.

This clonotype is termed large. The rearrangement links TRBV27 to TRBJ2-2, with D uncertain. Germline V lookup: CDR1 MNHEY, CDR2 SMNVEV (reference sequence). With 7 bases removed from V and 3 bases from J, the gap between germline ends came to 12 bases. The CDR3 sequence is 14 residues long. CDR3 residues: CASNERRDTGELFF. In nucleotides, the CDR3 is TGTGCCAGCAACGAGCGCCGAGACACCGGGGAGCTGTTTTTT.

V is TRBV28 and J is TRBJ2-1; TRBD2 aligns across 10 bases. This CDR3 region has 16 residues. With 3 bases clipped from V and 3 bases from J, the junction kept 5 bases outside the gene matches. Looked up from germline, CDR1 is MDHEN and CDR2 is SYDVKM. CDR3 amino acids: CASSFPRLAGYNEQFF. The DNA of the CDR3 is TGTGCCAGCAGTTTCCCGAGACTAGCGGGCTACAATGAGCAGTTCTTC.

The rearrangement links TRBV19 to TRBJ1-5; D might be TRBD1 (5 bases). The V gene lost 7 bases and the J gene lost 6 bases, with 16 bases spanning the gap. Looked up from germline, CDR1 is LNHDA and CDR2 is SQIVND (reference sequence). The CDR3 covers 14 residues. CDR3 bases: TGTGCCAGTACCCCGGGGCAGGCCTTTCAGCCCCAGCATTTT. Amino acid sequence: CASTPGQAFQPQHF.

To note about this clonotype: Likely a read error: the CDR3 ends without its conserved phenylalanine or tryptophan. The V gene is TRBV10-3, the J gene TRBJ2-7, with D uncertain. With 4 bases removed from V and 0 bases from J, the gap between germline ends came to 16 bases. The germline gives CDR1 ENHRY, CDR2 SYGVKD. The CDR3 extends over 16 amino acids. The CDR3 bases are TGTGCCATCAGTGCTAGAGGTCCTACCAGCTCCTACGAGCAGTACTTG. This codes for CAISARGPTSSYEQYL.